The next 5 T cell receptor beta chains were all read from a single sample in a study of blood T cell repertoires in COVID-19. Profiling relied on immunoSEQ multiplex PCR, and the TCRdb table lists in-frame clones only, not all of them. The sample records over 100,000 clones, around 89% being singletons. Sequences were obtained from peripheral blood. The source is a man in his 60s with COVID-19, enrolled during active disease.

V and J are TRBV30 and TRBJ1-3; D not resolved. From germline, CDR1 is GTSNPN and CDR2 SVGIG (reference sequence). This CDR3 spans 13 amino acids. Trimming shortened V by 0 bases and J by 2 bases, and 5 bases separated the two germline ends. For the CDR3, the DNA is TGTGCCTGGAGTGTCGACACTGGAAACACCATATATTTT. It encodes CAWSVDTGNTIYF.

The DNA of the CDR3 is TGTGCCAGCAGCTTAGCGGGGGCAGCCCACTATGGCTACACCTTC. Its protein is CASSLAGAAHYGYTF. This rearrangement joins TRBV7-9 to TRBJ1-2; D possibly corresponds to TRBD1 (6 bases). Germline-derived CDR1 and CDR2 are SEHNR and FQNEAQ (reference sequence). The CDR3 contains 15 residues. Trimming took 0 bases from V and 3 from J, leaving 11 bases between them.

V and J are TRBV29-1 and TRBJ1-1, with TRBD1 as a possible D gene (6 bases). The CDR3 extends over 13 amino acids. Trimming pared 7 bases from V and 2 bases from J, leaving 14 bases between. Germline lookup yields CDR1 SQVTM and CDR2 ANQGSEA. The CDR3 DNA reads as TGCAGCGCCGAACAGGGACCTAACACTGAAGCTTTCTTT. Its protein is CSAEQGPNTEAFF. The variable domain in full, completed from reference TRBV29-1 and TRBJ1-1, reads SAVISQKPSRDICQRGTSLTIQCQVDSQVTMMFWYRQQPGQSLTLIATANQGSEATYESGFVIDKFPISRPNLTFSTLTVSNMSPEDSSIYLCSAEQGPNTEAFFGQGTRLTVV.

The chain couples TRBV4-1 to TRBJ1-4; 7 bases map to TRBD1. The CDR3 has 17 residues. V was clipped by 1 base and J by 3 bases; unmatched bases: 8. Germline V CDR1 and CDR2: MGHRA, YSYEKL. The CDR3 sequence: CASSQARPGGSNEKLFF. The CDR3, as DNA: TGCGCCAGCAGCCAAGCCCGCCCAGGGGGTTCTAATGAAAAACTGTTTTTT.

The rearrangement joins TRBV19 to TRBJ2-3; 10 positions match TRBD2. J was trimmed by 6 bases and V by 3 bases; bases with no gene match: 6. The germline V gene has CDR1 LNHDA and CDR2 SQIVND (reference sequence). The CDR3 is 15 residues long. CDR3 sequence: CASSIKAGGRDTQYF. The DNA of the CDR3 is TGTGCCAGTAGTATTAAAGCGGGGGGGCGGGATACGCAGTATTTT.